Listed below are T cell receptor beta chains from one sample, sequenced in a study of T cells in Graves' hyperthyroidism and ophthalmopathy. TCRdb re-analysed the multiplex PCR reads in MiXCR, keeping a single row per CDR3 protein. The sample consists of 450,000 to 700,000 distinct CDR3 sequences, 46% of them appearing once. The specimen sequenced was peripheral blood or thyroid tissue (not recorded which). Receptors originate from a woman younger than 35 with Graves' hyperthyroidism. Each CDR3 is given with its conserved first and last residue. D genes are given only for firm matches. Clone sizes are given selectively: once, few, many, or a class where the clone is expanded.

abundance	d_gene	v_gene	j_gene	CDR3aa	CDR3nt
many	TRBD1	TRBV12-3/TRBV12-4	TRBJ1-2	CASTSGQGARPNYGYTF	TGTGCCAGCACTTCCGGCCAGGGGGCGCGACCCAACTATGGCTACACCTTC
many	.	TRBV4-2	TRBJ2-7	CASSKAASEQYF	TGTGCCAGCAGCAAGGCGGCCAGCGAGCAGTACTTC
many	.	TRBV6-5	TRBJ1-2	CASRPIGGLYGYTF	TGTGCCAGCAGGCCCATTGGGGGGCTCTATGGCTACACCTTC
many	TRBD1	TRBV12-3/TRBV12-4	TRBJ1-2	CASRVRDSYGYTF	TGTGCCAGCAGAGTCCGGGACAGCTATGGCTACACCTTC
.	TRBD1	TRBV25-1	TRBJ1-1	CASSPGTAIRYTEAFF	TGTGCCAGCAGCCCCGGGACAGCGATAAGGTACACTGAAGCTTTCTTT
many	.	TRBV7-2	TRBJ1-1	CASSLARGRRGTFF	TGTGCCAGCAGCTTAGCGCGGGGTCGACGGGGAACTTTCTTT
.	.	TRBV29-1	TRBJ1-4	CSAKRGQGIGKLFF	TGCAGCGCAAAAAGAGGCCAAGGGATAGGAAAACTGTTTTTT
.	.	TRBV19	TRBJ2-2	CASSIGALHTGELFF	TGTGCCAGTAGTATAGGGGCTCTTCACACCGGGGAGCTGTTTTTT
.	TRBD2	TRBV2	TRBJ2-7	CASSRLAAGALKIVYEQYF	TGTGCCAGCAGCCGACTAGCCGCTGGGGCACTTAAAATTGTTTACGAGCAGTACTTC
once	.	TRBV29-1	TRBJ1-2	CSLASGDYGYTF	TGCAGCTTAGCCTCAGGGGACTATGGCTACACCTTC
many	.	TRBV2	TRBJ1-2	CASSRDRRSDGYTF	TGTGCCAGCAGCCGGGACCGCCGCTCGGATGGCTACACCTTC
.	TRBD2	TRBV7-2	TRBJ2-7	CASSLDGGGNEQYF	TGTGCCAGCAGCTTAGACGGGGGGGGCAACGAGCAGTACTTC
once	.	TRBV7-3	TRBJ1-1	CASPLENTEAFF	TGTGCCAGCCCCCTGGAGAACACTGAAGCTTTCTTT
.	.	TRBV6-5	TRBJ2-7	CASSWKHSYEQYF	TGTGCCAGCAGTTGGAAGCACTCCTACGAGCAGTACTTC
.	TRBD1	TRBV29-1	TRBJ2-7	CSVGFSGTGDAEQYF	TGCAGCGTCGGTTTTAGCGGGACAGGGGATGCCGAGCAGTACTTC
.	.	TRBV12-3/TRBV12-4	TRBJ1-4	CASTTGKLFF	TGTGCCAGCACTACGGGAAAACTGTTTTTT
many	TRBD1	TRBV19	TRBJ1-4	CASTHARGTDEKLFF	TGTGCCAGTACCCACGCCAGGGGGACCGATGAAAAACTGTTTTTT
.	.	TRBV29-1	TRBJ1-4	CSVGSVEYNEKLFF	TGCAGCGTTGGAAGCGTAGAGTACAATGAAAAACTGTTTTTT
.	.	TRBV10-1	TRBJ2-7	CASSEPGLSYEQYF	TGCGCCAGCAGTGAACCAGGGCTCTCCTACGAGCAGTACTTC
.	.	TRBV9	TRBJ1-4	CASSSGTKEKLFF	TGTGCCAGCAGCTCCGGGACCAAGGAAAAACTGTTTTTT
.	TRBD2	TRBV20-1	TRBJ2-7	CSAQLAGVAYEQYF	TGCAGTGCCCAACTAGCGGGAGTGGCCTACGAGCAGTACTTC
many	TRBD1	TRBV9	TRBJ1-6	CASSLTGGVNSPLHF	TGTGCCAGCAGCTTAACAGGGGGTGTAAATTCACCCCTCCACTTT
many	TRBD2	TRBV24-1	TRBJ2-5	CATSDPSGSGGWPQYF	TGTGCCACCAGTGATCCGAGCGGTAGCGGGGGGTGGCCCCAGTACTTC
many	.	TRBV12-5	TRBJ1-2	CASGLAQDSYGYTF	TGTGCTAGTGGTTTGGCCCAGGACTCCTATGGCTACACCTTC
.	.	TRBV7-9	TRBJ2-2	CASSLFRNTGELFF	TGTGCCAGCAGCTTATTCAGGAACACCGGGGAGCTGTTTTTT
.	.	TRBV29-1	TRBJ1-1	CSVDSGLITEAFF	TGCAGCGTTGACAGTGGGCTGATCACTGAAGCTTTCTTT
.	.	TRBV7-9	TRBJ2-7	CASSVGIYEQYF	TGTGCCAGCAGTGTGGGTATCTACGAGCAGTACTTC
.	TRBD1	TRBV29-1	TRBJ2-7	CSVKDRGSYEQYF	TGCAGCGTGAAGGACAGGGGCTCCTACGAGCAGTACTTC
.	TRBD2	TRBV2	TRBJ2-5	CASSPLGGESGYKRGTQYF	TGTGCCAGCAGTCCCCTGGGGGGGGAGAGCGGGTATAAGAGGGGGACCCAGTACTTC
many	.	TRBV9	TRBJ2-7	CASSSSSAYEQYF	TGTGCCAGCAGCTCTTCTAGCGCCTACGAGCAGTACTTC
.	.	TRBV24-1	TRBJ1-1	CATSEGDWLNTEAFF	TGTGCCACCAGTGAAGGGGATTGGCTGAACACTGAAGCTTTCTTT
once	.	TRBV5-1	TRBJ1-2	CASSSSGTTSGYGYTF	TGCGCCAGCAGCTCTTCCGGGACCACAAGTGGCTATGGCTACACCTTC
few	TRBD1	TRBV10-3	TRBJ2-5	CAISPDRVAKETQYF	TGTGCCATCAGTCCTGACAGGGTGGCGAAAGAGACCCAGTACTTC
few	.	TRBV20-1	TRBJ1-4	CSARDPRGGDEKLFF	TGCAGTGCTAGAGATCCGAGGGGCGGCGATGAAAAACTGTTTTTT
many	.	TRBV14	TRBJ1-2	CASSQDQAPYGYTF	TGTGCCAGCAGCCAAGATCAGGCCCCCTATGGCTACACCTTC
many	.	TRBV7-2	TRBJ1-2	CASSLAPGDGYTF	TGTGCCAGCAGCTTAGCGCCAGGGGATGGCTACACCTTC
few	.	TRBV7-2	TRBJ1-2	CASSLAGPYGYTF	TGTGCCAGCAGCTTAGCGGGTCCCTATGGCTACACCTTC
many	TRBD1	TRBV24-1	TRBJ2-7	CATSDPRGQGVNEQYF	TGTGCCACCAGTGATCCTCGAGGACAGGGAGTAAACGAGCAGTACTTC
many	.	TRBV7-2	TRBJ1-3	CASSPGLISGNTIYF	TGTGCCAGCAGCCCTGGACTGATCTCTGGAAACACCATATATTTT
many	.	TRBV6-2/TRBV6-3	TRBJ1-5	CASRNSSNQPQHF	TGTGCCAGCAGAAACAGTAGCAATCAGCCCCAGCATTTT
many	.	TRBV25-1	TRBJ2-2	CASRGGNTGELFF	TGTGCCAGCAGGGGAGGAAACACCGGGGAGCTGTTTTTT
once	.	TRBV24-1	TRBJ2-6	CATSRSGSGANVLTF	TGTGCCACCAGTAGGTCAGGCTCTGGGGCCAACGTCCTGACTTTC
many	.	TRBV27	TRBJ1-2	CASSSGHPYGYTF	TGTGCCAGCAGTTCCGGACACCCCTATGGCTACACCTTC
.	.	TRBV20-1	TRBJ2-1	CSATRSGPYNEQFF	TGCAGTGCTACCAGGAGTGGCCCCTACAATGAGCAGTTCTTC
.	.	TRBV10-3	TRBJ1-2	CATDPDRSYGYTF	TGTGCCACGGATCCCGACAGGAGCTATGGCTACACCTTC
.	TRBD1	TRBV7-2	TRBJ2-5	CASSDLGTGGRRGTQYF	TGTGCCAGCAGCGATTTGGGGACAGGGGGGAGACGGGGGACCCAGTACTTC
many	.	TRBV7-9	TRBJ1-4	CASSPGAGPGSEKLFF	TGTGCCAGCAGCCCGGGAGCGGGGCCCGGGAGTGAAAAACTGTTTTTT
.	.	TRBV7-9	TRBJ2-1	CASSNGRARGNEQFF	TGTGCCAGCAGCAACGGGCGGGCGAGAGGGAATGAGCAGTTCTTC
many	.	TRBV12-3/TRBV12-4	TRBJ1-5	CASSWTAPGTQHF	TGTGCCAGCAGTTGGACAGCCCCTGGGACCCAGCATTTT
many	TRBD1	TRBV25-1	TRBJ2-5	CASTRQGAKTQYF	TGTGCCAGCACCAGACAGGGAGCAAAGACCCAGTACTTC
few	.	TRBV10-3	TRBJ2-7	CAISESTGEETSYEQYF	TGTGCCATCAGTGAGTCGACTGGCGAAGAGACATCCTACGAGCAGTACTTC
.	TRBD1	TRBV7-3	TRBJ1-1	CASSLAPAGGVTEAFF	TGTGCCAGCAGCTTAGCCCCGGCAGGGGGTGTCACTGAAGCTTTCTTT
.	TRBD1	TRBV7-2	TRBJ1-6	CASSLLRTGGDSPLHF	TGTGCCAGCAGCTTACTCCGGACAGGGGGCGATTCACCCCTCCACTTT
.	TRBD1	TRBV5-1	TRBJ1-2	CASSLRDSEGYTF	TGCGCCAGCAGCCTCCGGGACAGTGAGGGCTACACCTTC
many	.	TRBV19	TRBJ2-2	CASSPRRAGELFF	TGTGCCAGTAGTCCACGGAGGGCCGGGGAGCTGTTTTTT
many	.	TRBV20-1	TRBJ2-3	CSARARDHGSTDTQYF	TGCAGTGCTAGAGCTCGGGACCACGGAAGCACAGATACGCAGTATTTT
few	.	TRBV7-8	TRBJ2-4	CASSQTGGDIQYF	TGTGCCAGCAGCCAAACAGGGGGGGACATTCAGTACTTC
.	TRBD1	TRBV20-1	TRBJ1-1	CSAGDGQGTANTEAFF	TGCAGTGCCGGGGATGGGCAGGGGACAGCGAACACTGAAGCTTTCTTT
many	.	TRBV6-5	TRBJ1-2	CASSDSRGYTF	TGTGCCAGCAGTGACAGCAGGGGCTACACCTTC